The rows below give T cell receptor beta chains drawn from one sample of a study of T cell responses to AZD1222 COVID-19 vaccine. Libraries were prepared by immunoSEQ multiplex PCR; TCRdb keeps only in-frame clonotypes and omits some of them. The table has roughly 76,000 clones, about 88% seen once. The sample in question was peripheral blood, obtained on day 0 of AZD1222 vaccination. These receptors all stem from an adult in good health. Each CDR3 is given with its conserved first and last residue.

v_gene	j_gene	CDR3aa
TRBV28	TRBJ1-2	CASTPPPPGDFYGYTF
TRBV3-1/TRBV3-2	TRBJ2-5	CASSQDWATRMETQYF
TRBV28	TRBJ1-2	CASRYPSDRDSLGYTF
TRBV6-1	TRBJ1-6	CASSDRVARSSYNSPLHF
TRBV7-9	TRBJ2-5	CASSLSVAGLKETQYF
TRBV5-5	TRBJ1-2	CASSLAPGQGTYGYTF
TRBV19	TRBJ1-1	CASSIGDPRILNTEAFF
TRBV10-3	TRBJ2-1	CAISQPGDNEQFF
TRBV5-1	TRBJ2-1	CASSLGLAGYNEQFF
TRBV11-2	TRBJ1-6	CASSTQDKPPLHF
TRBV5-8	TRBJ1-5	CASSPGQGSNQPQHF
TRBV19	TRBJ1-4	CASSETGLYEKLFF
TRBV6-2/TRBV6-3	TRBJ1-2	CASSKPGTGAYGYTF
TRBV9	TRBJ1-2	CASSVDLAFYGYTF
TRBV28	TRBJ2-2	CASTDRGTGELFF
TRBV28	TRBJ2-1	CASSGGGGSYNEQFF
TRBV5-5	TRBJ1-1	CASSGGAGRVEAFF
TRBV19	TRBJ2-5	CASSAWTSGSSPRESNQETQYF
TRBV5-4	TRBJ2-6	CASTKDSGANVLTF
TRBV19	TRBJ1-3	CASRTGIGSSGNTIYF
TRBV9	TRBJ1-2	CASSAHLGLSSGYTF
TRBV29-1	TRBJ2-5	CSVAIAGGRQETQYF
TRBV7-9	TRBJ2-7	CASSLPGTGQYF
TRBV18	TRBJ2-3	CASSPPQLGPSTDTQYF
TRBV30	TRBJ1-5	CAWSFGPNSNQPQHF
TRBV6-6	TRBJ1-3	CASSRLGVRNTIYF
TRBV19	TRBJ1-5	CASSTHRGGNQPQHF
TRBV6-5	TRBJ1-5	CASSSRQKDQPQHF
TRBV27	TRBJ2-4	CASSTLQDGTFKNIQYF
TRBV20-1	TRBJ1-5	CSASSRAQPQHF
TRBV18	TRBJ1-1	CASSPPSVNTEAFF
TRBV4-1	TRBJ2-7	CASSDSGTLYEQYF
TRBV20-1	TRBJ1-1	CSASWVLNTEAFF
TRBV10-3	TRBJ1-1	CAISGGLVNTEAFF
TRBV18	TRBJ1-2	CASSTDWSYGYTF
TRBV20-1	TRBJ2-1	CSASGGRGYNEQFF
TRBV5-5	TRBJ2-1	CASSLLVTRKRSSYNEQFF
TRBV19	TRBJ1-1	CASSSTGNTEAFF
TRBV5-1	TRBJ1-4	CASSREQGTLPTF
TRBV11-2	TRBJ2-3	CASRERGDTDTQYF